The sequence of this T cell receptor beta chain was determined in a study of blood T cells in healthy people across ages. The V segment lost 5 bases and the J segment 2 bases; nucleotides outside the gene matches: 7. CDR1 and CDR2 (germline): DFQATT, SNEGSKA (reference sequence). The CDR3 loop spans 17 amino acids. PCR was performed a second time for about 7 to 11 cycles using a sample-barcoded 5' primer and a J-beta primer mix. TCRdb used MiXCR to reprocess the 5' RACE reads, holding one entry per CDR3 protein. Among roughly 1,100,000 distinct CDR3 sequences listed, almost 25% were seen once. The same data also went into a second study, on T cells of mothers and their children.

The V and J genes are TRBV20-1 and TRBJ2-3, with 16 bases aligning to TRBD2. This TCR was recovered from a girl aged 2 to 9 in good health. Material for sequencing was blood. The CDR3 bases are TGCAGTGCTTGGGGACTAGCGGGAGGGGCCCCCACAGATACGCAGTATTTT. As protein: CSAWGLAGGAPTDTQYF.